This section outlines one TCR beta chain sequence together with its context. Its antigen is not known. The PBMCs were sourced from fresh peripheral blood (about 10 ml). The sample is drawn from a study of T cells in Graves' hyperthyroidism and ophthalmopathy. The study's findings and limits: In validation, the model predicted ophthalmopathy. These predictions came a median about 6 months before onset. Ophthalmopathy was distinguished from stable hyperthyroidism by 13 V-J signatures. Blood also contained most expanded thyroid clonotypes above 0.001.

The source material, RNA transcripts, was used to amplify TCR beta CDR3 regions. HTBI primers were the set used in a first-round RT-PCR of the TCR CDR3. TCRdb used MiXCR to reprocess the multiplex PCR reads, holding one entry per CDR3 protein. The data hold approximately 490,000 distinct CDR3 sequences, with about 20% observed a single time. Germline loops: CDR1 SGHRS, CDR2 YFSETQ. CDR3 length: 14 amino acids. After removal of 2 bases from V and 5 bases from J, the junction contained 3 bases not matched to a gene. Material for sequencing was blood. The receptor comes from a woman aged 70-85 years with Graves' ophthalmopathy. This rearrangement joins TRBV5-1 to TRBJ2-3; 9 bases align to TRBD2. The CDR3 DNA reads TGCGCCAGCAGCTTACAACTAGCGGGAGATACGCAGTATTTT. This codes for CASSLQLAGDTQYF.